The 23 T cell receptor beta chains below come from one sample, sequenced in a study of blood T cell repertoires in COVID-19. Assay: immunoSEQ multiplex PCR; the TCRdb copy retains only in-frame clones and omits some. The data contain some 240,000 clones, approximately 88% of them seen just once; the ten biggest clones take up roughly a tenth. The sequenced sample was peripheral blood. These receptors all stem from an older woman with COVID-19, enrolled during active disease.

This chain connects TRBV9 to TRBJ1-6; maybe TRBD1 (5 bases). The V end lost 0 bases, the J end lost 0 bases, and 10 bases lay between the germline ends. CDR3 size: 17 residues. The germline gives CDR1 SGDLS, CDR2 YYNGEE. The CDR3 protein is CASSVGYRSSYNSPLHF. The CDR3 nucleotides read TGTGCCAGCAGCGTAGGCTACAGGAGCTCCTATAATTCACCCCTCCACTTT. The full variable domain, with the rest looked up from reference TRBV9 and TRBJ1-6, is DSGVTQTPKHLITATGQRVTLRCSPRSGDLSVYWYQQSLDQGLQFLIQYYNGEERAKGNILERFSAQQFPDLHSELNLSSLELGDSALYFCASSVGYRSSYNSPLHFGNGTRLTVT.

The rearrangement links TRBV5-1 to TRBJ1-4, with D possibly matching TRBD1 (6 bases). Germline-derived CDR1 and CDR2 are SGHRS and YFSETQ. The CDR3 has 17 amino acids. The V and J ends lost 4 bases and 11 bases respectively, with 27 bases between them. The CDR3, as DNA: TGCGCCAGCAGCCCCTCCGGGGGGGCAGGGGCCTTGAGGAAACTGTTTTTT. As protein: CASSPSGGAGALRKLFF.

V gene TRBV30 combines with J gene TRBJ1-6; TRBD1 matches 9 bases. This CDR3 spans 15 amino acids. Per the germline V gene, CDR1 is GTSNPN and CDR2 is SVGIG (reference sequence). Trimming took 5 bases from V and 9 from J; bases not matched to a gene: 11. CDR3: CAWEQTGGIGSPLHF. The CDR3 nucleotides read TGTGCCTGGGAGCAGACAGGGGGAATAGGTTCACCCCTCCACTTT.

This clone was detected many times. This chain links TRBV20-1 with TRBJ1-5; D is unresolved. This CDR3 contains 12 residues. V was trimmed by 3 bases and J by 4 bases, leaving 7 bases between them. Germline loops: CDR1 DFQATT, CDR2 SNEGSKA (reference sequence). The DNA for the CDR3 is TGCAGTGCTAGTATAGTTAATCAGCCCCAGCATTTT. It is translated as CSASIVNQPQHF.

The chain employs TRBV20-1 and TRBJ1-4; D uncertain. The CDR3 is 12 amino acids. The germline V gene encodes CDR1 DFQATT and CDR2 SNEGSKA (reference sequence). With 3 bases removed from V and 5 bases from J, the gap between germline ends came to 7 bases. The CDR3: CSASLQNEKLFF. The CDR3 DNA is TGCAGTGCTAGTCTCCAGAATGAAAAACTGTTTTTT.

The chain recombines TRBV5-1 with TRBJ1-1; TRBD1 matches at 8 bases. V trimming: 4 bases; J trimming: 3 bases; junction bases outside the gene matches: 8. The CDR3 length is 15 residues. CDR1 and CDR2 (germline): SGHRS, YFSETQ. The CDR3 nucleotides are TGCGCCAGCAGCCTGACGGACAGGGTGGACACTGAAGCTTTCTTT. Protein product: CASSLTDRVDTEAFF.

This chain joins TRBV29-1 and TRBJ2-3; 8 nucleotides line up with TRBD2. The V gene's germline CDR1 is SQVTM and CDR2 ANQGSEA. CDR3 length: 15 amino acids. J gave up 2 bases and V 6 bases, and 10 bases lay outside the gene matches. CDR3 protein: CSVEMTSVDTDTQYF. The DNA of the CDR3 is TGCAGCGTGGAGATGACTAGCGTGGACACAGATACGCAGTATTTT.

V usage is TRBV6-5 and J usage is TRBJ1-2; maybe TRBD1 (5 bases). CDR1 is MNHEY and CDR2 is SVGAGI in the germline V gene. With 5 bases removed from V and 6 bases from J, the gap between germline ends came to 16 bases. The CDR3 totals 14 residues. The DNA for the CDR3 is TGTGCCAGCAGTCCGGGAGAGGGGCGAGATGGCTACACCTTC. Its protein product is CASSPGEGRDGYTF.

Note on this clone: The junction differs from germline at one of its ends, possibly a read error. This rearrangement joins TRBV7-7 to TRBJ2-2; 8 bases map to TRBD1. Germline values: CDR1 SSHAT, CDR2 FNYEAQ (reference sequence). The CDR3 is 16 amino acids. This CDR3 reads CASSLLGQGGDGELFF. Written as DNA, the CDR3 is TGTGCTAGCAGTCTACTCGGACAGGGTGGGGACGGGGAGCTGTTTTTT.

This clone was recorded once. The genes are TRBV7-2 and TRBJ1-6, with 8 bases aligning to TRBD1. This CDR3 comprises 15 residues. Germline CDR1 reads SGHTA; CDR2 reads FQGNSA. J gave up 3 bases and V 6 bases, and 4 bases lay outside the gene matches. CDR3 in DNA: TGTGCCAGCAGATCCGGGACAGGCTATAATTCACCCCTCCACTTT. Its translation: CASRSGTGYNSPLHF.

V usage is TRBV7-9 and J usage is TRBJ2-5, with 9 bases fitting TRBD1. Germline V CDR1 and CDR2: SEHNR, FQNEAQ (reference sequence). This CDR3 region has 16 residues. The J segment lost 5 bases and the V segment lost 2 bases, leaving 9 bases of the junction unmatched. CDR3 bases: TGTGCCAGCAGCTTACCGGACAGGGGTCGAGAGGAGACCCAGTACTTC. Amino acid sequence: CASSLPDRGREETQYF.

This clone was recorded only once. The genes are TRBV4-2 and TRBJ2-7; D may be TRBD1 (6 bases). The CDR3 length is 14 residues. Deletions cut 1 base from V and 4 bases from J, with 11 bases between. Germline V CDR1 and CDR2: LGHNA, YNFKEQ. This chain's CDR3 is CASSQVTQGYEQYF. CDR3 coding DNA: TGTGCCAGCAGCCAAGTCACACAGGGATACGAGCAGTACTTC.

The V gene is TRBV3-1 (or the pseudogene TRBV3-2), the J gene TRBJ1-2; D gene uncertain. This CDR3 comprises 14 residues. Germline V gene sequence: CDR1 LGHDT, CDR2 YNNKEL (reference sequence). Trimming left V 1 base short and J 6 bases short, with 12 bases between. The CDR3 sequence: CASSQGLTHDGYTF. The DNA for the CDR3 is TGTGCCAGCAGCCAAGGGTTGACACATGATGGCTACACCTTC.

This clone occurred once. The chain is built from TRBV6-2 or TRBV6-3 and TRBJ1-1, with no clear D. The germline V gene encodes CDR1 MNHEY and CDR2 SVGEGT. V was clipped by 2 bases and J by 1 base, with 5 bases between them. The CDR3 loop spans 13 amino acids. The CDR3 DNA is TGTGCCAGCAGTTACCAGAAGAACACTGAAGCTTTCTTT. Translation: CASSYQKNTEAFF.

The chain carries TRBV19 and TRBJ2-3, with D perhaps TRBD1 (6 bases). CDR3 size: 14 residues. Per the germline V gene, CDR1 is LNHDA and CDR2 is SQIVND (reference sequence). Trimming cost V 2 bases and J 6 bases, with 12 bases left between them. The CDR3 here is CASSISRDTDTQYF. In DNA, the CDR3 is TGTGCCAGTAGTATAAGTCGGGACACGGATACGCAGTATTTT.

The V call is TRBV28, the J call TRBJ1-1; maybe TRBD1 (6 bases). Germline loops: CDR1 MDHEN, CDR2 SYDVKM. The CDR3 covers 15 residues. Trimming shortened V by 2 bases and J by 0 bases, and 10 bases separated the two germline ends. CDR3 nucleotide sequence: TGTGCCAGCAGTTTAACAGGGCCTATGAACACTGAAGCTTTCTTT. Protein product: CASSLTGPMNTEAFF.

The chain recombines TRBV12-3 or TRBV12-4 with TRBJ2-7, with TRBD1 matching 11 bases. J was trimmed by 7 bases and V by 5 bases; bases with no gene match: 4. The CDR3 spans 13 residues. The CDR3 spells CASSKGQGGEQYF. CDR3 coding DNA: TGTGCCAGCAGTAAGGGACAGGGGGGGGAGCAGTACTTC.

The chain employs TRBV6-5 and TRBJ2-7; 9 nucleotides line up with TRBD2. V lost 8 bases to trimming and J lost 1 base; unmatched junction nucleotides: 9. CDR1 MNHEY and CDR2 SVGAGI come from the germline V gene. The CDR3 is 15 residues long. The CDR3 protein is CASLLAGGGSYEQYF. CDR3 in DNA: TGTGCCAGCCTTCTTGCGGGAGGGGGTTCCTACGAGCAGTACTTC.

The chain links TRBV6-5 to TRBJ1-4; D call uncertain. With 5 bases removed from V and 8 bases from J, the gap between germline ends came to 12 bases. Germline assignment: CDR1 MNHEY and CDR2 SVGAGI. This CDR3 comprises 13 residues. The CDR3: CASSTARAEKLFF. The CDR3 DNA is TGTGCCAGCAGTACCGCGAGAGCCGAAAAACTGTTTTTT.

J is TRBJ2-7 and V is TRBV19; perhaps TRBD2 as D (6 bases). The CDR3 has 15 amino acids. Germline-derived CDR1 and CDR2 are LNHDA and SQIVND (reference sequence). Trimming took 6 bases from V and 2 from J, leaving 17 bases between them. In DNA, the CDR3 is TGTGCCAGTAGGCGAACCGGGACTGTTGCCTACGAGCAGTACTTC. Its translation: CASRRTGTVAYEQYF.

This sequence joins TRBV18 and TRBJ1-4, with D tentatively TRBD1 (6 bases). The CDR3 has 14 amino acids. Trimming took off 3 bases at V and 5 bases at J, with 10 bases between the two ends. The germline CDR1 and CDR2 sequences are KGHSH and LQKENI. For the CDR3, the DNA is TGTGCCAGCTCACCGTACAGGGCGAATGAAAAACTGTTTTTT. This gives the protein CASSPYRANEKLFF.

The chain joins TRBV7-6 to TRBJ2-7; possible D gene TRBD1, 6 bases. CDR3 length: 16 amino acids. Germline values: CDR1 SGHVS, CDR2 FNYEAQ. The V and J ends lost 5 bases and 1 base respectively, with 18 bases between them. The CDR3 sequence: CASSPRTARTSYEQYF. CDR3 sequence (DNA): TGTGCCAGCAGCCCGCGGACAGCCCGAACATCCTACGAGCAGTACTTC.

V and J are TRBV7-9 and TRBJ2-7; TRBD2 aligns across 8 bases. The germline CDR1 and CDR2 sequences are SEHNR and FQNEAQ (reference sequence). This CDR3 spans 14 amino acids. Trimming at V came to 7 bases and at J to 2 bases, leaving 7 bases not matched to a gene. CDR3 DNA: TGTGCCAGCACCAAGGGCGGGAGGACCTACGAGCAGTACTTC. This sequence encodes CASTKGGRTYEQYF.